The 30 T cell receptor beta chains below were found in one sample sequenced in a study of response to subunit inactivated influenza vaccine. One entry per CDR3 protein results from TCRdb running MiXCR on the RT-PCR reads. The table includes around 250,000 distinct CDR3 sequences, 9% to 15% detected once. The source material was non-naive T cells sorted from PBMCs, sampled 14 days before vaccination. Receptor source: a man aged 50-60 years who received an inactivated influenza vaccine.

The rearrangement joins TRBV20-1 to TRBJ1-6; no definite D call. Between the trimmed V and J ends, which lost 6 bases and 5 bases, there was a span of 14 bases. The CDR3 is made up of 14 amino acids. CDR1 and CDR2 (germline): DFQATT, SNEGSKA (reference sequence). This chain's CDR3 is CSARTRGDNSPLHF. The CDR3 nucleotides read TGCAGTGCCAGGACCCGCGGGGATAATTCACCCCTCCACTTT.

This clonotype was observed a few times. The gene calls are TRBV28 and TRBJ2-7, with 12 bases fitting TRBD1. The ends lost 6 bases at V and 6 bases at J; junction bases unmatched: 6. This CDR3 has 14 amino acids. The germline V gene encodes CDR1 MDHEN and CDR2 SYDVKM. The CDR3, as DNA: TGTGCCAGCAGATCAGGGACAGGGGGCAGCGAGCAGTACTTC. This codes for CASRSGTGGSEQYF.

This clonotype has a count of ten or more. This chain uses TRBV28 with TRBJ1-6; the D is unclear. This CDR3 comprises 14 residues. V lost 7 bases, J lost 9 bases, and 16 bases lay in between. Germline CDR1 is MDHEN and CDR2 is SYDVKM. The CDR3 is CASNMSPKGSPLHF. In DNA form, the CDR3 reads TGTGCCAGCAACATGAGCCCAAAGGGTTCACCCCTCCACTTT.

The rearrangement uses TRBV18 and TRBJ2-4, with 8 positions matching TRBD1. Looked up from germline, CDR1 is KGHSH and CDR2 is LQKENI. V dropped 0 bases and J dropped 7; count of bases not matched to a gene: 5. The CDR3 covers 15 residues. CDR3 in amino acids: CASSPPSGGWNIQYF. The CDR3 bases are TGTGCCAGCTCACCACCGTCAGGGGGCTGGAACATTCAGTACTTC.

This clonotype was detected a few times. The chain uses TRBV25-1 and TRBJ1-2, with 8 bases lining up with TRBD1. This CDR3 is 16 amino acids long. CDR1 and CDR2 (germline): MGHDK, SYGVNS. J lost 0 bases, V lost 4 bases, and 7 bases had no gene match. The CDR3 region is CASSGSSGQANYGYTF. DNA of the CDR3: TGTGCCAGCAGTGGATCTTCGGGACAGGCTAACTATGGCTACACCTTC.

The rearrangement uses TRBV6-1 and TRBJ1-5; D ambiguous. V dropped 4 bases and J dropped 0 bases, with 10 bases sitting between them. CDR1 is MNHNS, CDR2 SASEGT, per germline. CDR3 length equals 15 residues. The CDR3 loop is CASSGQRYSNQPQHF. The CDR3 region has the DNA TGTGCCAGCAGTGGGCAGAGATATAGCAATCAGCCCCAGCATTTT.

The chain joins TRBV29-1 to TRBJ1-6; 8 bases are a match to TRBD1. CDR1 and CDR2 (germline): SQVTM, ANQGSEA. V shed 5 bases and J 7 bases; nucleotides not matched to a gene: 4. The CDR3 runs 13 residues. The CDR3 spells CSVSGGSNSPLHF. The CDR3 nucleotides read TGCAGCGTTTCAGGGGGCTCAAATTCACCCCTCCACTTT.

This clonotype was counted between two and nine times. CDR3 sequence: CASSLVPGRGNEQFF. In DNA form, the CDR3 reads TGTGCCAGCAGTTTAGTCCCGGGACGGGGCAATGAGCAGTTCTTC. The genes are TRBV28 and TRBJ2-1, with D perhaps given as TRBD1 or TRBD2 (5 bases each). The CDR3 consists of 15 residues. Trimming pared 2 bases from V and 6 bases from J, leaving 14 bases between. The germline CDR1 and CDR2 sequences are MDHEN and SYDVKM.

This chain links TRBV20-1 with TRBJ2-3; 10 bases line up with TRBD2. Germline CDR1 and CDR2: DFQATT and SNEGSKA (reference sequence). The CDR3 runs to 19 residues. J gave up 2 bases and V 5 bases, and 19 bases lay outside the gene matches. The DNA of the CDR3 is TGCAGTGCTGACCGACTAGCGGGCAAGGGAACAACGCCCACAGATACGCAGTATTTT. Translated: CSADRLAGKGTTPTDTQYF.

This clonotype has only one observation. The gene calls are TRBV20-1 and TRBJ2-3; D remains unclear. The CDR3 is 15 amino acids. From germline, CDR1 is DFQATT and CDR2 SNEGSKA (reference sequence). V shed 0 bases and J shed 0 bases, with 10 bases lying between them. CDR3 protein: CSAREAVGSTDTQYF. CDR3 nucleotides: TGCAGTGCTAGAGAAGCAGTGGGGAGCACAGATACGCAGTATTTT.

A few counts support this clonotype. The CDR3 bases are TGTGCCAGCAGTTCTCTTCCGGGACTAGCGGACAATGAGCAGTTCTTC. This sequence encodes CASSSLPGLADNEQFF. V gene TRBV6-2 or TRBV6-3 combines with J gene TRBJ2-1, with TRBD2 matching 11 bases. The germline V gene has CDR1 MNHEY and CDR2 SVGEGT. V lost 4 bases and J lost 5; bases outside the gene matches: 7. The length of the CDR3 is 16 residues.

This clonotype showed up just once. The genes are TRBV21-1 and TRBJ2-2; the DNA was not compared with TRBD1, the D call given in the table. TRBV21-1 constitutes a pseudogene. The CDR3 contains 16 residues. In DNA form, the CDR3 reads TGTGCCAGCAGCATAGGACGACAGGGGGCGGCCGGGGAGCTGTTTTTT. The encoded protein is CASSIGRQGAAGELFF.

This clonotype was detected only a few times. The chain joins TRBV25-1 to TRBJ2-1, with 12 bases aligning to TRBD2. The CDR3 has 16 amino acids. After removal of 2 bases from V and 8 bases from J, the junction contained 7 bases not matched to a gene. CDR1 is MGHDK and CDR2 is SYGVNS in the germline V gene. The CDR3 spells CASSETASGRVHEQFF. In DNA, the CDR3 is TGTGCCAGCAGTGAAACTGCTAGCGGGAGGGTTCATGAGCAGTTCTTC.

This clonotype was detected only a few times. This chain uses TRBV6-2 or TRBV6-3 with TRBJ2-1, with D perhaps being TRBD1 or TRBD2 (7 bases each). Per the germline V gene, CDR1 is MNHEY and CDR2 is SVGEGT. The CDR3 runs 19 residues. V gave up 6 bases and J gave up 5 bases, with 29 bases separating them. CDR3 bases: TGTGCCAGCAGGGAATCACAGGGGCTTCGGCTAGCGGCTCACAATGAGCAGTTCTTC. It codes for CASRESQGLRLAAHNEQFF.

This clonotype was found once. The chain is built from TRBV20-1 and TRBJ2-6, with D perhaps given as TRBD1 or TRBD2 (5 bases each). V dropped 3 bases and J dropped 1 base, with 13 bases sitting between them. This CDR3 region has 16 residues. Germline V gives CDR1 DFQATT, CDR2 SNEGSKA (reference sequence). CDR3 bases: TGCAGTGCTAGGAGGGGCATTACTTCTGGGGCCAACGTCCTGACTTTC. This translates into CSARRGITSGANVLTF.

This clonotype was detected only a few times. The chain joins TRBV12-3 or TRBV12-4 to TRBJ2-2; D is perhaps TRBD1 (6 bases). The ends were cut back, 3 bases at V and 5 bases at J, with 13 bases in the middle. This CDR3 has 15 residues. Written as DNA, the CDR3 is TGTGCCAGCAGTTTGGGCCGACAGGAGACCGGGGAGCTGTTTTTT. The encoded protein is CASSLGRQETGELFF.

This clonotype was recorded a few times. The gene calls are TRBV7-9 and TRBJ2-5; 12 positions match TRBD1. The CDR3 has 15 residues. V lost 5 bases and J lost 5; bases outside the gene matches: 6. Germline CDR1 is SEHNR and CDR2 is FQNEAQ (reference sequence). The CDR3 protein is CASSRGTGGLETQYF. DNA of the CDR3: TGTGCCAGCAGCCGGGGGACAGGGGGCTTGGAGACCCAGTACTTC.

This clonotype was picked up a small number of times. The chain links TRBV7-8 to TRBJ1-4, with D perhaps matching TRBD1 (5 bases). V was trimmed by 5 bases and J by 0 bases, leaving 10 bases between them. Germline loops: CDR1 SGHVS, CDR2 FQNEAQ. The length of the CDR3 is 15 residues. CDR3 sequence reads: CASSPRTTTNEKLFF. Written as DNA, the CDR3 is TGTGCCAGCAGCCCCCGGACAACAACTAATGAAAAACTGTTTTTT.

In its sample, this clonotype was seen a few times. The chain carries TRBV5-1 and TRBJ1-4; 8 bases match TRBD1. The germline gives CDR1 SGHRS, CDR2 YFSETQ. The CDR3 spans 15 residues. V shed 4 bases and J 4 bases; nucleotides not matched to a gene: 6. CDR3 DNA: TGCGCCAGCAGCATACAGGGGGTGCTTAATGAAAAACTGTTTTTT. This encodes CASSIQGVLNEKLFF.

At least ten counts were recorded for this clonotype. The CDR3 coding sequence is TGTGCCAGTAGTAGAGGGACAGGGATATTAGCCAAAAACATTCAGTACTTC. Its protein product is CASSRGTGILAKNIQYF. The chain is built from TRBV19 and TRBJ2-4, with 9 positions matching TRBD1. Trimming removed 4 bases from V and 0 bases from J; junction bases left unmatched: 7. This CDR3 has 17 amino acids. The germline V gene encodes CDR1 LNHDA and CDR2 SQIVND (reference sequence).

This clonotype was seen more than once but under ten times. The chain uses TRBV12-3 or TRBV12-4 and TRBJ1-1, with 11 nucleotides matching TRBD1. Trimming cost V 7 bases and J 8 bases; bases outside gene matches: 9. The CDR3 runs 14 residues. The CDR3 DNA reads TGTGCCAGCACACTGCGGGACAGGGGGTCAGAAGCTTTCTTT. It yields the protein CASTLRDRGSEAFF.

This clonotype has ten or more counts. The V and J genes are TRBV20-1 and TRBJ2-1; possibly TRBD1 or TRBD2 for D (5 bases each). The germline V gene has CDR1 DFQATT and CDR2 SNEGSKA (reference sequence). V was pared by 7 bases and J by 3 bases, with 7 bases between. This CDR3 is 11 amino acids long. The CDR3 loop reads CSGGNYNEQFF. The CDR3 DNA sequence: TGCAGTGGGGGGAACTACAATGAGCAGTTCTTC.

This clonotype was detected only a few times. The chain uses TRBV20-1 and TRBJ2-1; TRBD1 might be the D (5 bases). This CDR3 has 17 amino acids. Germline V lookup: CDR1 DFQATT, CDR2 SNEGSKA (reference sequence). V dropped 0 bases and J dropped 0 bases, with 15 bases sitting between them. CDR3 loop: CSARDVRTGSSYNEQFF. The CDR3 region has the DNA TGCAGTGCTAGAGATGTGAGAACAGGTAGCTCCTACAATGAGCAGTTCTTC.

This clonotype was counted a few times. This rearrangement joins TRBV5-5 to TRBJ2-1; 11 nucleotides align to TRBD2. V lost 2 bases to trimming and J lost 5 bases; unmatched junction nucleotides: 3. The CDR3 is 15 residues long. Per the germline V gene, CDR1 is SGHKS and CDR2 is YYEKEE (reference sequence). Written as DNA, the CDR3 is TGTGCCAGCAGCTTTACTAGCGGGAGTCACAATGAGCAGTTCTTC. Translating it yields CASSFTSGSHNEQFF.

This clonotype has just a few counts. The chain carries TRBV5-6 and TRBJ2-1, with 7 bases lining up with TRBD2. The CDR3 totals 15 residues. Germline assignment: CDR1 SGHDT and CDR2 YYEEEE. V gave up 4 bases and J gave up 7 bases; unmatched junction bases: 11. CDR3 loop: CASSLSTGLRNEQFF. The CDR3 nucleotides read TGTGCCAGCAGCCTCTCCACGGGACTACGGAATGAGCAGTTCTTC. Looking up the rest from reference TRBV5-6 and TRBJ2-1 gives the full variable domain: DAGVTQSPTHLIKTRGQQVTLRCSPKSGHDTVSWYQQALGQGPQFIFQYYEEEERQRGNFPDRFSGHQFPNYSSELNVNALLLGDSALYLCASSLSTGLRNEQFFGPGTRLTVL.

Worth noting for this clonotype: One junction end does not reproduce the germline sequence, and a read error may be involved. The chain recombines TRBV7-7 with TRBJ2-1; the D gene is possibly TRBD2 (5 bases). CDR1 SSHAT and CDR2 FNYEAQ come from the germline V gene (reference sequence). This CDR3 has 15 residues. Here the CDR3 reads CASSPDGGFYNEQFF. CDR3 DNA sequence: TGTGCTAGCAGCCCAGATGGCGGGTTCTACAATGAGCAGTTCTTC.

This clonotype was counted only a few times. J is TRBJ2-7 and V is TRBV28; D unclear. V was shortened by 6 bases and J by 9 bases, with 18 bases between the two germline ends. Germline-derived CDR1 and CDR2 are MDHEN and SYDVKM. There are 13 residues in the CDR3. The CDR3 nucleotides are TGTGCCAGCAGCATACCGATCGGTGGTGGGCAGTACTTC. Protein sequence: CASSIPIGGGQYF.

The rearrangement joins TRBV7-2 to TRBJ2-5; 7 nucleotides match TRBD2. Germline trimming cut 4 bases from V and 4 bases from J; bases unmatched to any gene: 6. The CDR3 length is 14 residues. CDR1 is SGHTA, CDR2 FQGNSA, per germline. CDR3 protein: CASSYLAVGETQYF. In DNA, the CDR3 is TGTGCCAGCAGCTACCTAGCGGTGGGAGAGACCCAGTACTTC.

This clonotype has a count of ten or more. The rearrangement uses TRBV7-2 and TRBJ2-3; unclear D gene. Deletions cut 1 base from V and 6 bases from J, with 8 bases between. Germline assignment: CDR1 SGHTA and CDR2 FQGNSA. The CDR3 extends over 13 amino acids. The CDR3 bases are TGTGCCAGCAGCTTAGGGACGTGGGATACGCAGTATTTT. Protein product: CASSLGTWDTQYF.

The chain uses TRBV11-2 and TRBJ1-2; D is uncertain. V was pared by 1 base and J by 2 bases, with 11 bases between. CDR1 and CDR2 from the germline V gene are SGHAT and FQNNGV. The CDR3 is 15 residues long. The CDR3 nucleotides read TGTGCCAGCAGCTTAGCCTTCCCGGGAAACTATGGCTACACCTTC. Encoded protein: CASSLAFPGNYGYTF.